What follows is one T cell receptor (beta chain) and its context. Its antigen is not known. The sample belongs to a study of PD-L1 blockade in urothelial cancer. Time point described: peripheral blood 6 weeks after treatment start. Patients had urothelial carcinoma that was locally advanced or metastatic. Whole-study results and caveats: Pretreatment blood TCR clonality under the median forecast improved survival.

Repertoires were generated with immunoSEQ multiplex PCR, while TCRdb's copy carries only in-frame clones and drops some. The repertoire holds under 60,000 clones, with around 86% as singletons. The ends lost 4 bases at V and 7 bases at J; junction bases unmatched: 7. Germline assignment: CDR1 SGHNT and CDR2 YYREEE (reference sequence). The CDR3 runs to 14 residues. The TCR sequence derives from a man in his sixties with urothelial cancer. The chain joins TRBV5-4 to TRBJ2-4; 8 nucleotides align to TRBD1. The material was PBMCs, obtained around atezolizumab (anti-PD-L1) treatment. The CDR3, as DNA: TGTGCCAGCAGCCCGGGACAGGCGTTGAACATTCAGTACTTC. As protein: CASSPGQALNIQYF.